The clone carrying this T cell receptor (beta chain) appeared many times. Its specificity is not known. This record comes from a study of T cell repertoires in cytomegalovirus infection. In the study overall: CMV epitopes that were recently identified and HLA-C-restricted were used alongside well-studied HLA-B-restricted ones. Based on public TCR beta signatures, there were indications of CMV infection and of a matching HLA type.

Study findings and constraints: Across the ex vivo response, the dominant clonotypes were HLA-C-restricted CMV-specific TCR beta clonotypes.

One entry per CDR3 protein, called by TCRdb with MiXCR from the reads. The profile shows about 130,000 distinct CDR3 sequences, 25% to 35% of them singletons. Trimming shortened V by 6 bases and J by 8 bases, and 26 bases separated the two germline ends. The CDR3 is 17 amino acids. This clonotype originated in a human donor in good health (CMV status not recorded). Some clones in this sample may be carry-over from other donors' samples. The material was CD8+ T cells from cultured PBMCs, obtained from culture after CMV antigen stimulation. The gene calls are TRBV12-3 or TRBV12-4 and TRBJ2-4; maybe TRBD2 (6 bases). For the CDR3, the DNA is TGTGCCAGCAGATCCCTCTCGTCGGGGGTCGATAGGGACATTCAGTACTTC. It encodes CASRSLSSGVDRDIQYF.